A single sample gave rise to the 3 T cell receptor beta chains below, sequenced in a study of blood T cells in healthy people across ages. A J-beta primer mix and a sample-barcoded 5' primer were used in a second PCR of roughly 7 to 12 cycles. TCRdb re-analysed the 5' RACE reads in MiXCR, keeping a single row per CDR3 protein. The sample shows some 1.8 million distinct CDR3 sequences, around 42% of them seen only once. The sample taken for sequencing was blood. The receptors stem from a human donor in good health.

The chain uses TRBV28 and TRBJ2-3; TRBD1 aligns across 8 bases. Germline CDR1 MDHEN, CDR2 SYDVKM. This CDR3 comprises 13 residues. The trim removed 9 bases at V and 2 bases at J, leaving 4 bases unmatched. In DNA form, the CDR3 reads TGTGCCAGTTTGGACAGGGCCACAGATACGCAGTATTTT. Its protein is CASLDRATDTQYF.

This clonotype occurred many times. V gene TRBV6-2 or TRBV6-3 combines with J gene TRBJ2-7; D remains unclear. Per germline, CDR1 MNHEY and CDR2 SVGEGT. The CDR3 length is 10 residues. The V end lost 9 bases, the J end lost 4 bases, and 7 bases lay between the germline ends. In nucleotides, the CDR3 is TGTGCCAGTGGGGTATACGAGCAGTACTTC. Translating gives CASGVYEQYF.

Regarding this clonotype: One base away lies a much larger clone, so this may be a sequencing read error. This sequence joins TRBV10-3 and TRBJ2-5, with a weak D call TRBD1 (5 bases). V was cut by 6 bases and J by 6 bases, with 14 bases left in between. Looked up from germline, CDR1 is ENHRY and CDR2 is SYGVKD. The CDR3 loop spans 13 amino acids. DNA for the CDR3: TGTGCCATCAGGGATGACAGTGCCAAGACCCAGTACTTC. Protein sequence: CAIRDDSAKTQYF.